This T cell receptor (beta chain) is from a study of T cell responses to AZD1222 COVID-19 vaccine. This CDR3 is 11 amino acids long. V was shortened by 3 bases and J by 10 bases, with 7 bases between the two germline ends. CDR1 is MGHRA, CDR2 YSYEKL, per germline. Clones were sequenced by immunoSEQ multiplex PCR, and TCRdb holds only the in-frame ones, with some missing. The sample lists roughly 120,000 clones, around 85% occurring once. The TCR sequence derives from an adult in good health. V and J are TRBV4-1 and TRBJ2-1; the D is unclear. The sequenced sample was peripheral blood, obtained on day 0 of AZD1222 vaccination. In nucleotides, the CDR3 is TGCGCCAGCAGCCACACCGAAGAGCAGTTCTTC. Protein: CASSHTEEQFF.